This T cell receptor beta chain was obtained from a study of shared clonotypes between healthy human individuals. Study-wide background: The plates for each donor numbered three CD4 naive, three CD4 memory, two CD8 naive and one CD8 memory.

This clone was recorded once. The protocol was immunoSEQ multiplex PCR, while the TCRdb copy is restricted to in-frame clones and leaves out a portion. The data show around 700,000 clones, approximately 75% seen once. A split of CD4+ cells into CD45RA+ naive and CD45RA-negative memory subsets was performed. CDR3 length: 16 residues. Trimming left V 0 bases short and J 7 bases short, with 16 bases between. Germline V gene lookup returns CDR1 MGHRA and CDR2 YSYEKL. The chain is built from TRBV4-1 and TRBJ2-4; D is uncertain. The receptor's source is a woman younger than 45 in good health. Sequencing input: memory CD4+ T cells sorted from blood. Subset denoted: CD45RA-negative fraction. The CDR3 reads CASSQDNLLKGNIQYF. In nucleotides, the CDR3 is TGCGCCAGCAGCCAAGATAATCTCCTGAAAGGGAACATTCAGTACTTC.